Listed below are T cell receptor beta chains from one sample, sequenced in a study of technical replicates of blood from several donors. Assay used: immunoSEQ multiplex PCR; TCRdb lists only in-frame clones, some missing. This repertoire shows 60,000 to 90,000 clones, approximately 97% found once; its top ten account for roughly 0.2%. The sequenced sample consisted of T cells isolated from PBMCs. All receptors derive from a human donor in good health. Each CDR3 is given with its conserved first and last residue. A D gene is named only where the DNA matches it firmly. Clone sizes are given selectively: once, few, many, or a class where the clone is expanded.

j_gene | abundance | v_gene | len | d_gene | CDR3aa | CDR3nt
TRBJ1-2 | NA | TRBV5-6 | 17 | TRBD1 | CASSVLPGTGGGNGYTF | TGTGCCAGCAGCGTATTGCCCGGGACAGGGGGCGGGAATGGCTACACCTTC
TRBJ2-7 | NA | TRBV19 | 15 | TRBD2 | CASSIPTSGVYEQYF | TGTGCCAGTAGTATCCCTACTAGCGGAGTCTACGAGCAGTACTTC
TRBJ2-5 | NA | TRBV2 | 14 | NA | CASSAREFGKTQYF | TGTGCCAGCAGTGCCCGGGAGTTCGGAAAGACCCAGTACTTC
TRBJ1-5 | NA | TRBV5-6 | 15 | NA | CASSLAGTHNQPQHF | TGTGCCAGCAGCTTGGCCGGGACACATAATCAGCCCCAGCATTTT
TRBJ1-5 | NA | TRBV6-1 | 14 | NA | CASRSGGSNQPQHF | TGTGCCAGCCGGTCGGGGGGCAGCAATCAGCCCCAGCATTTT
TRBJ1-1 | once | TRBV27 | 12 | NA | CASRGAGTEAFF | TGTGCCAGCAGGGGGGCAGGGACTGAAGCTTTCTTT
TRBJ2-1 | NA | TRBV7-2 | 14 | NA | CASSFSVLYNEQFF | TGTGCCAGCAGCTTCTCGGTACTGTATAATGAGCAGTTCTTC
TRBJ1-4 | NA | TRBV6-5 | 13 | NA | CATRGHGNEKLFF | TGTGCTACCCGAGGGCACGGTAATGAAAAACTGTTTTTT
TRBJ2-7 | NA | TRBV7-8 | 15 | TRBD1 | CASSRLPGQGSEQYF | TGTGCCAGCAGTCGCCTGCCGGGACAGGGTTCCGAGCAGTACTTC
TRBJ1-2 | NA | TRBV28 | 12 | NA | CASRQGNYGYTF | TGTGCCAGCAGGCAGGGCAACTATGGCTACACCTTC
TRBJ2-7 | NA | TRBV19 | 15 | NA | CASSIGRGRQYEQYF | TGTGCCAGTAGTATAGGAAGGGGCCGCCAATACGAGCAGTACTTC